The 32 T cell receptor beta chains below come from one sample, sequenced in a study of blood T cell repertoires in COVID-19. The table came from immunoSEQ multiplex PCR; TCRdb's copy has only in-frame clones and leaves some out. The sample holds around 700,000 clones, 70% to 90% seen once. The material sequenced was peripheral blood. Every receptor here comes from a woman aged 18-29 years with acute or convalescent COVID-19.

The chain has TRBV6-1 and TRBJ1-3, with D uncertain. This CDR3 contains 17 residues. V was trimmed by 3 bases and J by 5 bases, leaving 20 bases between them. Germline V lookup: CDR1 MNHNS, CDR2 SASEGT. The CDR3 DNA is TGTGCCAGCAGTGATAGAGGGCCGTGGGATCCGAGAAACACCATATATTTT. This sequence encodes CASSDRGPWDPRNTIYF.

The chain joins TRBV9 to TRBJ2-1; TRBD2 agrees at 9 bases. With V trimmed by 4 bases and J by 4 bases, 3 bases remained unmatched. The CDR3 totals 14 residues. Germline V gene data show CDR1 as SGDLS and CDR2 as YYNGEE. The CDR3 spells CASSPSGGYNEQFF. The CDR3 DNA sequence: TGTGCCAGCAGCCCGAGCGGGGGGTACAATGAGCAGTTCTTC.

The gene calls are TRBV19 and TRBJ1-5, with TRBD1 matching 8 bases. The CDR3 is made up of 16 amino acids. Looked up from germline, CDR1 is LNHDA and CDR2 is SQIVND (reference sequence). After removal of 5 bases from V and 5 bases from J, the junction contained 11 bases not matched to a gene. Written as DNA, the CDR3 is TGTGCCAGTAGTCCTAGGGACAGGCGCCTTCATCAGCCCCAGCATTTT. Translation: CASSPRDRRLHQPQHF.

In the case of this clone: This same CDR3 is encoded by further DNA sequences in the sample. The gene calls are TRBV27 and TRBJ1-5; 7 bases match TRBD1. After removal of 5 bases from V and 4 bases from J, the junction contained 5 bases not matched to a gene. CDR1 is MNHEY and CDR2 is SMNVEV in the germline V gene (reference sequence). This CDR3 comprises 14 residues. This CDR3 is CASSPGTVNQPQHF. In nucleotides, the CDR3 is TGTGCCAGCAGTCCCGGGACAGTTAATCAGCCCCAGCATTTT.

This chain connects TRBV10-2 to TRBJ1-5; 8 bases align to TRBD1. In germline, CDR1 is WSHSY, CDR2 SAAADI. The junction had 6 bases not matched to a gene; V was cut back by 5 bases and J by 6 bases. This CDR3 contains 14 residues. The CDR3 region has the DNA TGCGCCAGCAGTCTACAGGGGGGAGGTCAGCCCCAGCATTTT. Translating it yields CASSLQGGGQPQHF.

This chain links TRBV12-3 or TRBV12-4 with TRBJ1-1; no firm D call. CDR3 length: 12 residues. The V gene lost 5 bases and the J gene lost 10 bases, with 14 bases spanning the gap. The CDR3 coding sequence is TGTGCCAGCAGTCCCCCGAGGGCCGGAGCTTTCTTT. As protein: CASSPPRAGAFF.

The rearrangement links TRBV7-2 to TRBJ2-7, with a tentative D call TRBD2 (5 bases). The germline V gene has CDR1 SGHTA and CDR2 FQGNSA. Trimming left V 5 bases short and J 3 bases short, with 17 bases between. This CDR3 spans 15 amino acids. Here the CDR3 reads CASSPPGVFLYEQYF. CDR3 nucleotide sequence: TGTGCCAGCAGCCCCCCCGGGGTTTTTCTCTACGAGCAGTACTTC.

This chain connects TRBV19 to TRBJ1-5; D is unresolved. Deletions cut 1 base from V and 3 bases from J, with 10 bases between. Per the germline V gene, CDR1 is LNHDA and CDR2 is SQIVND (reference sequence). CDR3 length: 15 amino acids. This CDR3 reads CASSIGRHLNQPQHF. In DNA, the CDR3 is TGTGCCAGTAGTATAGGCCGACACCTCAATCAGCCCCAGCATTTT.

This rearrangement joins TRBV5-1 to TRBJ1-3, with no clear D. CDR1 and CDR2 (germline): SGHRS, YFSETQ. Trimming pared 6 bases from V and 0 bases from J, leaving 13 bases between. The CDR3 is made up of 15 amino acids. CDR3 residues: CASTSGFSSGNTIYF. The CDR3 region has the DNA TGCGCCAGCACATCAGGTTTTAGCTCTGGAAACACCATATATTTT.

In this sample, this clone turned up a few times. The chain has TRBV15 and TRBJ1-3; D gene uncertain. The CDR3 length is 15 residues. Germline lookup yields CDR1 LNHNV and CDR2 YYDKDF (reference sequence). The germline V and J ends were trimmed by 0 bases and 4 bases, with 10 bases remaining between them. The CDR3: CATSRDLGRGNTIYF. In nucleotides, the CDR3 is TGTGCCACCAGCAGAGATCTGGGGAGAGGAAACACCATATATTTT.

About this clone itself: Other DNA variants within this sample encode the same CDR3. This rearrangement joins TRBV4-1 to TRBJ1-1; a weak D match, TRBD1 (5 bases). CDR3 length equals 13 residues. Trimming removed 4 bases from V and 4 bases from J, with 10 bases in between. CDR1 MGHRA and CDR2 YSYEKL come from the germline V gene. CDR3 nucleotides: TGCGCCAGCAGCCCTCAGGGTATCACTGAAGCTTTCTTT. Translated: CASSPQGITEAFF.

This sequence joins TRBV19 and TRBJ1-6; tentatively, D is TRBD1 (6 bases). Germline V gene data show CDR1 as LNHDA and CDR2 as SQIVND (reference sequence). Between the trimmed V and J ends, which lost 8 bases and 7 bases, there was a span of 18 bases. CDR3 length equals 15 residues. The CDR3 DNA sequence: TGTGCCAGTTCGAGAGACTCGACAGGCAATTCACCCCTCCACTTT. It specifies CASSRDSTGNSPLHF. Filled out from reference TRBV19 and TRBJ1-6, the complete variable domain reads DGGITQSPKYLFRKEGQNVTLSCEQNLNHDAMYWYRQDPGQGLRLIYYSQIVNDFQKGDIAEGYSVSREKKESFPLTVTSAQKNPTAFYLCASSRDSTGNSPLHFGNGTRLTVT.

V gene TRBV19 combines with J gene TRBJ1-2; weak D call: TRBD1 (6 bases). CDR1 is LNHDA and CDR2 is SQIVND in the germline V gene (reference sequence). This CDR3 is 15 amino acids long. The V end was cut by 4 bases, the J end by 2 bases, with 14 bases between. CDR3 residues: CASSTLNRVNYGYTF. CDR3 sequence (DNA): TGTGCCAGTAGTACTCTTAACAGGGTAAACTATGGCTACACCTTC.

This clone was seen a single time. This chain connects TRBV7-8 to TRBJ1-5, with 8 bases fitting TRBD1. Unmatched junction bases numbered 5, after V lost 0 bases and J lost 1 base. Germline lookup yields CDR1 SGHVS and CDR2 FQNEAQ. The CDR3 sequence is 17 residues long. The CDR3 sequence: CASSLAARQGSNQPQHF. As DNA, the CDR3 is TGTGCCAGCAGCTTAGCGGCCCGACAGGGGAGCAATCAGCCCCAGCATTTT.

The genes are TRBV10-3 and TRBJ1-2, with 10 bases that match TRBD1. Germline CDR1 reads ENHRY; CDR2 reads SYGVKD. V was clipped by 3 bases and J by 6 bases; unmatched bases: 10. The CDR3 is 16 residues long. CDR3 DNA sequence: TGTGCCATCAGTGATACCTTATCCGGGACAGGGGATGGCTACACCTTC. Translated: CAISDTLSGTGDGYTF.

J is TRBJ1-1 and V is TRBV27, with D maybe TRBD1 (6 bases). Germline V CDR1 and CDR2: MNHEY, SMNVEV (reference sequence). V was clipped by 10 bases and J by 6 bases, with 18 bases between them. The CDR3 is made up of 13 amino acids. In nucleotides, the CDR3 is TGTGCCACGGGACACGAAGGGGTCCCTGAAGCTTTCTTT. This gives the protein CATGHEGVPEAFF.

The rearrangement links TRBV29-1 to TRBJ1-5, with D uncertain. The CDR3 contains 13 residues. Trimming took 4 bases from V and 1 from J, leaving 8 bases between them. Germline V gene sequence: CDR1 SQVTM, CDR2 ANQGSEA. CDR3 loop: CSVGDKSNQPQHF. Written as DNA, the CDR3 is TGCAGCGTTGGTGACAAAAGCAATCAGCCCCAGCATTTT. Using reference TRBV29-1 and TRBJ1-5 for the parts outside the CDR3, the full variable domain is SAVISQKPSRDICQRGTSLTIQCQVDSQVTMMFWYRQQPGQSLTLIATANQGSEATYESGFVIDKFPISRPNLTFSTLTVSNMSPEDSSIYLCSVGDKSNQPQHFGDGTRLSIL.

The chain couples TRBV6-1 to TRBJ2-3; D gene ambiguous. This CDR3 comprises 15 residues. V was cut by 0 bases and J by 3 bases, with 10 bases left in between. Germline CDR1 MNHNS, CDR2 SASEGT. The CDR3 here is CASSEALSRTDTQYF. Here the CDR3 DNA reads TGTGCCAGCAGTGAAGCGCTGAGTAGAACAGATACGCAGTATTTT.

J is TRBJ1-1 and V is TRBV12-5, with TRBD1 as a possible D gene (6 bases). This CDR3 spans 14 amino acids. Germline assignment: CDR1 LGHNT and CDR2 FRNRAP. Between the trimmed V and J ends, which lost 3 bases and 7 bases, there was a span of 15 bases. This CDR3 reads CASGLTLRGDEAFF. CDR3 bases: TGTGCTAGTGGTTTAACCCTCAGGGGCGATGAAGCTTTCTTT.

The chain has TRBV6-2 or TRBV6-3 and TRBJ2-4; 7 bases match TRBD1. The CDR3 is made up of 14 amino acids. V shed 4 bases and J 6 bases; nucleotides not matched to a gene: 6. Germline V gives CDR1 MNHEY, CDR2 SVGEGT. DNA for the CDR3: TGTGCCAGCAGTTCCGGGACAGACCTAAACATTCAGTACTTC. As protein: CASSSGTDLNIQYF.

The genes are TRBV5-6 and TRBJ2-2; TRBD1 aligns across 7 bases. CDR3 length: 17 residues. Looked up from germline, CDR1 is SGHDT and CDR2 is YYEEEE. V lost 1 base, J lost 3 bases, and 9 bases stayed unmatched. The CDR3 is CASSLFSGQGDTGELFF. The DNA for the CDR3 is TGTGCCAGCAGCTTGTTTTCCGGTCAGGGGGACACCGGGGAGCTGTTTTTT.

The count of this clone is one. V and J are TRBV4-2 and TRBJ2-1, with D maybe TRBD2 (5 bases). The V and J ends lost 0 bases and 0 bases respectively, with 12 bases between them. This CDR3 is 17 amino acids long. Per the germline V gene, CDR1 is LGHNA and CDR2 is YNFKEQ. CDR3 sequence (DNA): TGTGCCAGCAGCCAAGAGGGTAGCGCCAGCTCCTACAATGAGCAGTTCTTC. This codes for CASSQEGSASSYNEQFF.

V gene TRBV2 combines with J gene TRBJ1-1; a possible D gene is TRBD1 (6 bases). Between the trimmed V and J ends, which lost 7 bases and 1 base, there was a span of 19 bases. Germline assignment: CDR1 SNHLY and CDR2 FYNNEI. CDR3 length equals 16 residues. The CDR3 DNA reads as TGTGCCAGCACGTTCCTGGGGTTCAGGGGGAACACTGAAGCTTTCTTT. Amino acids: CASTFLGFRGNTEAFF.

On this clone: Other DNA sequences from this sample encode an identical CDR3 as well. The gene calls are TRBV6-5 and TRBJ1-5; 10 bases are a match to TRBD1. The germline V gene encodes CDR1 MNHEY and CDR2 SVGAGI. CDR3 length: 14 residues. The V and J ends lost 6 bases and 2 bases, in that order; junction bases with no gene match: 1. CDR3 residues: CASRGTGGNQPQHF. Here the CDR3 DNA reads TGTGCCAGCAGAGGGACAGGGGGCAATCAGCCCCAGCATTTT.

In the case of this clone: Sequence at one end of the junction differs from germline and may be a read error. The chain joins TRBV6-1 to TRBJ1-1, with unresolved D. Germline CDR1 and CDR2: MNHNS and SASEGT. This CDR3 is built from 14 residues. CDR3 protein: CASSEGRGNTEAFF. CDR3 in DNA: TGTGCCAGCAGCGAAGGCCGGGGGAACACTGAAGCTTTCTTT.

The chain employs TRBV20-1 and TRBJ2-5; D possibly corresponds to TRBD2 (6 bases). The V gene's germline CDR1 is DFQATT and CDR2 SNEGSKA (reference sequence). Trimming pared 3 bases from V and 7 bases from J, leaving 18 bases between. This CDR3 comprises 14 residues. CDR3 protein: CSASRLAGLGTQYF. The CDR3 DNA reads as TGCAGTGCTAGTAGGTTGGCGGGACTGGGGACCCAGTACTTC.

The chain joins TRBV2 to TRBJ1-2; the match to TRBD1 covers 7 bases. Germline V lookup: CDR1 SNHLY, CDR2 FYNNEI. V shed 2 bases and J 5 bases; nucleotides not matched to a gene: 8. The CDR3 extends over 15 amino acids. The CDR3 loop is CASSERTGFEYGYTF. The CDR3 DNA is TGTGCCAGCAGTGAAAGGACAGGATTTGAATATGGCTACACCTTC.

The CDR3 DNA sequence: TGTGCCAGCAGTCCCGGGACTAGCGGTCCCGGGGAGCTGTTTTTT. This gives the protein CASSPGTSGPGELFF. The rearrangement joins TRBV6-4 to TRBJ2-2, with TRBD2 matching over 11 bases. The V gene end was trimmed by 5 bases and the J gene end by 6 bases; junction bases not matched to a gene: 5. Looked up from germline, CDR1 is MRHNA and CDR2 is SNTAGT. This CDR3 region has 15 residues.

The V gene is TRBV7-9, the J gene TRBJ1-2; no clear D. Germline loops: CDR1 SEHNR, CDR2 FQNEAQ (reference sequence). The germline V and J ends were trimmed by 1 base and 0 bases, with 3 bases remaining between them. The CDR3 totals 13 residues. The chain's CDR3 is CASSLVANYGYTF. For the CDR3, the DNA is TGTGCCAGCAGCTTAGTAGCTAACTATGGCTACACCTTC.

This sequence joins TRBV6-5 and TRBJ2-7; TRBD2 aligns across 7 bases. J gave up 5 bases and V 6 bases, and 4 bases lay outside the gene matches. CDR1 is MNHEY, CDR2 SVGAGI, per germline. The CDR3 extends over 12 amino acids. CDR3 amino acids: CASRGLPNEQYF. The CDR3 nucleotides read TGTGCCAGCAGGGGACTACCGAACGAGCAGTACTTC.

V is TRBV3-1 (or the pseudogene TRBV3-2) and J is TRBJ1-5, with D uncertain. V was cut by 3 bases and J by 2 bases, with 11 bases left in between. In germline, CDR1 is LGHDT, CDR2 YNNKEL (reference sequence). The length of the CDR3 is 15 residues. The CDR3 region has the DNA TGTGCCAGCAGCCACTCGGTTGAGGGCAATCAGCCCCAGCATTTT. This sequence encodes CASSHSVEGNQPQHF.

This clone was detected only once. The V and J genes are TRBV4-1 and TRBJ1-2; D might be TRBD1 (5 bases). Germline lookup yields CDR1 MGHRA and CDR2 YSYEKL. V was clipped by 1 base and J by 4 bases, with 13 bases between them. The CDR3 sequence is 15 residues long. The chain's CDR3 is CASSQVGNRPYGYTF. As DNA, the CDR3 is TGCGCCAGCAGCCAAGTTGGAAACAGGCCCTATGGCTACACCTTC.